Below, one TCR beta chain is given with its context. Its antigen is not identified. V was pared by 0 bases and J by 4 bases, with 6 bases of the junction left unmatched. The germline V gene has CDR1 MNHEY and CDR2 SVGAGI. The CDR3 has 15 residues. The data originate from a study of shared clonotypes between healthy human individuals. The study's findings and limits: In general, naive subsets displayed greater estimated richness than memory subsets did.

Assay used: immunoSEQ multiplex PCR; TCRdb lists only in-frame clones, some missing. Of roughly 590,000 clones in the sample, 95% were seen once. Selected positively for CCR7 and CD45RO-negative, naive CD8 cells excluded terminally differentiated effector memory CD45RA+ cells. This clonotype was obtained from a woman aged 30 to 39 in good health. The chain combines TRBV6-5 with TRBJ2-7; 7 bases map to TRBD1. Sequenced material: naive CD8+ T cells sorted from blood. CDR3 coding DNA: TGTGCCAGCAGTTACTCGAGGGGGCTCGGGTACGAGCAGTACTTC. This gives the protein CASSYSRGLGYEQYF.